This TCR beta chain was sequenced for a study of T cells in Graves' hyperthyroidism and ophthalmopathy. Study results and caveats: Stable hyperthyroidism was told apart from ophthalmopathy by a model built on 13 V-J features.

This clonotype was seen at least ten times. What it recognizes is unknown. TCR beta CDR3 region amplification was performed from RNA transcripts. First-round RT-PCR with HTBI primers amplified the TCR CDR3 region. TCRdb reprocessed the multiplex PCR reads with MiXCR, giving one entry per CDR3 protein. The sample lists 700,000 or so distinct CDR3 sequences, approximately 16% occurring once. Germline CDR1 is SGDLS and CDR2 is YYNGEE. The CDR3 runs 14 residues. The V gene lost 4 bases and the J gene lost 0 bases, with 11 bases spanning the gap. The chain is built from TRBV9 and TRBJ2-7; D is undetermined. This TCR was recovered from a man younger than 30 with Graves' hyperthyroidism. The material sequenced was blood. The CDR3 reads CASSPSKGSYEQYF. In nucleotides, the CDR3 is TGTGCCAGCAGCCCTTCAAAAGGCTCCTACGAGCAGTACTTC.